The rows below give T cell receptor beta chains drawn from one sample of a study of blood T cell repertoires in COVID-19. Produced via immunoSEQ multiplex PCR; TCRdb's table is partial and in-frame only. The profile shows about 300,000 clones, approximately 84% of them singletons. The source material was peripheral blood. Source of these receptors: a human donor with COVID-19, enrolled during active disease. The donor label of this sample is uncertain. CDR3s include the opening cysteine and the closing phenylalanine or tryptophan. A D gene is named only where the DNA matches it firmly. Clone size, where shown, is once, few, many, or a class for clones that have expanded.

CDR3 length: 13; clone size: few; D gene: TRBD1; J gene: TRBJ1-1; V gene: TRBV28; CDR3 protein: CASGTGETTEAFF; CDR3 DNA: TGTGCCAGCGGGACAGGGGAGACGACTGAAGCTTTCTTT
CDR3 length: 16; clone size: NA; D gene: NA; J gene: TRBJ1-3; V gene: TRBV5-1; CDR3 protein: CASSPEGQTAGNTIYF; CDR3 DNA: TGCGCCAGCAGCCCCGAAGGACAGACGGCTGGAAACACCATATATTTT
CDR3 length: 13; clone size: NA; D gene: NA; J gene: TRBJ2-1; V gene: TRBV7-3; CDR3 protein: CASSPDSYNEQFF; CDR3 DNA: TGTGCCAGCAGCCCCGACAGTTACAATGAGCAGTTCTTC
CDR3 length: 15; clone size: NA; D gene: TRBD2; J gene: TRBJ2-4; V gene: TRBV24-1; CDR3 protein: CATSDTREGENIQYF; CDR3 DNA: TGTGCCACCAGTGACACCAGGGAGGGTGAAAACATTCAGTACTTC
CDR3 length: 14; clone size: once; D gene: TRBD2; J gene: TRBJ2-3; V gene: TRBV7-9; CDR3 protein: CASSLVSGTGTQYF; CDR3 DNA: TGTGCCAGCAGCTTAGTGAGCGGGACGGGTACGCAGTATTTT
CDR3 length: 14; clone size: NA; D gene: NA; J gene: TRBJ1-2; V gene: TRBV29-1; CDR3 protein: CSVGGGADRYGYTF; CDR3 DNA: TGCAGCGTCGGGGGTGGGGCAGACAGATATGGCTACACCTTC
CDR3 length: 11; clone size: NA; D gene: NA; J gene: TRBJ1-1; V gene: TRBV30; CDR3 protein: CAWAPSAEAFF; CDR3 DNA: TGTGCCTGGGCCCCCTCGGCTGAAGCTTTCTTT
CDR3 length: 15; clone size: few; D gene: TRBD2; J gene: TRBJ2-5; V gene: TRBV19; CDR3 protein: CASSIELAGGETQYF; CDR3 DNA: TGTGCCAGTAGTATAGAGCTAGCGGGAGGAGAGACCCAGTACTTC
CDR3 length: 13; clone size: NA; D gene: TRBD1; J gene: TRBJ1-1; V gene: TRBV29-1; CDR3 protein: CSATGMVETEAFF; CDR3 DNA: TGCAGCGCGACAGGGATGGTAGAAACTGAAGCTTTCTTT
CDR3 length: 12; clone size: NA; D gene: TRBD1; J gene: TRBJ2-2; V gene: TRBV11-3; CDR3 protein: CAVGGAAGELFF; CDR3 DNA: TGTGCCGTAGGGGGCGCCGCCGGGGAGCTGTTTTTT
CDR3 length: 19; clone size: NA; D gene: TRBD2; J gene: TRBJ2-5; V gene: TRBV7-2; CDR3 protein: CASSRPGLAGKRAVETQYF; CDR3 DNA: TGTGCCAGCAGCCGCCCCGGACTAGCGGGAAAGCGGGCGGTGGAGACCCAGTACTTC
CDR3 length: 20; clone size: NA; D gene: TRBD1; J gene: TRBJ1-3; V gene: TRBV24-1; CDR3 protein: CATSDQPDRGRSPPGNTIYF; CDR3 DNA: TGTGCCACCAGTGACCAACCCGACAGGGGGCGCTCTCCCCCCGGAAACACCATATATTTT
CDR3 length: 15; clone size: NA; D gene: TRBD1; J gene: TRBJ1-2; V gene: TRBV23-1; CDR3 protein: CASSYRQGGHYGYTF; CDR3 DNA: TGCGCCAGCAGTTACCGACAGGGGGGTCACTATGGCTACACCTTC
CDR3 length: 14; clone size: NA; D gene: NA; J gene: TRBJ1-2; V gene: TRBV5-6; CDR3 protein: CASSSDSPFHGYTF; CDR3 DNA: TGTGCCAGCAGCTCGGACAGTCCGTTCCATGGCTACACCTTC
CDR3 length: 14; clone size: NA; D gene: NA; J gene: TRBJ1-5; V gene: TRBV15; CDR3 protein: CATSTGQGNQPQHF; CDR3 DNA: TGTGCCACCAGCACCGGGCAGGGGAATCAGCCCCAGCATTTT
CDR3 length: 14; clone size: once; D gene: NA; J gene: TRBJ1-3; V gene: TRBV2; CDR3 protein: CASKPGVSGNTIYF; CDR3 DNA: TGTGCCAGCAAACCAGGGGTCTCTGGAAACACCATATATTTT
CDR3 length: 14; clone size: NA; D gene: TRBD1; J gene: TRBJ1-6; V gene: TRBV10-3; CDR3 protein: CAIRLQGSNSPLHF; CDR3 DNA: TGTGCCATCAGGCTACAGGGGAGTAATTCACCCCTCCACTTT
CDR3 length: 15; clone size: NA; D gene: NA; J gene: TRBJ1-2; V gene: TRBV6-6; CDR3 protein: CASIQSTGLNYGYTF; CDR3 DNA: TGTGCCAGCATCCAATCGACAGGACTTAACTATGGCTACACCTTC
CDR3 length: 15; clone size: many; D gene: TRBD2; J gene: TRBJ2-1; V gene: TRBV3-1/TRBV3-2; CDR3 protein: CASSPRTSGSNEQFF; CDR3 DNA: TGTGCCAGCAGCCCTCGGACTAGCGGGAGCAATGAGCAGTTCTTC
CDR3 length: 14; clone size: NA; D gene: NA; J gene: TRBJ1-5; V gene: TRBV19; CDR3 protein: CASSKTGLGQPQHF; CDR3 DNA: TGTGCCAGTAGTAAAACAGGGTTGGGCCAGCCCCAGCATTTT
CDR3 length: 17; clone size: NA; D gene: TRBD1; J gene: TRBJ2-1; V gene: TRBV7-3; CDR3 protein: CASSSTVGTGLYNEQFF; CDR3 DNA: TGTGCCAGCAGTTCCACCGTTGGGACAGGGTTGTACAATGAGCAGTTCTTC
CDR3 length: 14; clone size: NA; D gene: NA; J gene: TRBJ2-3; V gene: TRBV7-2; CDR3 protein: CASSFDSSTDTQYF; CDR3 DNA: TGTGCCAGCAGCTTTGACTCCAGCACAGATACGCAGTATTTT
CDR3 length: 14; clone size: once; D gene: NA; J gene: TRBJ1-6; V gene: TRBV9; CDR3 protein: CASSNPGSPSPLHF; CDR3 DNA: TGTGCCAGCAGCAACCCGGGGTCCCCATCACCCCTCCACTTT
CDR3 length: 19; clone size: once; D gene: TRBD2; J gene: TRBJ2-1; V gene: TRBV5-6; CDR3 protein: CASSLFFPEWAGVGNEQFF; CDR3 DNA: TGTGCCAGCAGCTTGTTTTTTCCGGAGTGGGCGGGAGTGGGAAATGAGCAGTTCTTC
CDR3 length: 15; clone size: NA; D gene: NA; J gene: TRBJ2-7; V gene: TRBV30; CDR3 protein: CAWSALRGWGYEQYF; CDR3 DNA: TGTGCCTGGAGCGCCCTAAGGGGGTGGGGCTACGAGCAGTACTTC
CDR3 length: 14; clone size: NA; D gene: NA; J gene: TRBJ2-2; V gene: TRBV19; CDR3 protein: CASKIPGVAGELFF; CDR3 DNA: TGTGCCAGTAAAATACCAGGGGTGGCCGGGGAGCTGTTTTTT
CDR3 length: 13; clone size: NA; D gene: NA; J gene: TRBJ2-1; V gene: TRBV11-3; CDR3 protein: CASSLGPNNEQFF; CDR3 DNA: TGTGCCAGCAGCTTGGGCCCTAACAATGAGCAGTTCTTC
CDR3 length: 21; clone size: NA; D gene: TRBD1; J gene: TRBJ1-2; V gene: TRBV14; CDR3 protein: CASSHVRTGGTGENPNYGYTF; CDR3 DNA: TGTGCCAGCAGCCATGTCCGAACAGGGGGGACAGGGGAAAATCCTAACTATGGCTACACCTTC
CDR3 length: 17; clone size: NA; D gene: TRBD2; J gene: TRBJ2-3; V gene: TRBV24-1; CDR3 protein: CATSGPTSGRSTDTQYF; CDR3 DNA: TGTGCCACCAGTGGGCCTACTAGCGGGAGATCGACAGATACGCAGTATTTT
CDR3 length: 14; clone size: NA; D gene: NA; J gene: TRBJ1-4; V gene: TRBV30; CDR3 protein: CAWSVAGDHEKLFF; CDR3 DNA: TGTGCCTGGAGTGTAGCTGGAGACCATGAAAAACTGTTTTTT
CDR3 length: 15; clone size: once; D gene: TRBD1; J gene: TRBJ2-2; V gene: TRBV5-1; CDR3 protein: CASSPDRGNTGELFF; CDR3 DNA: TGCGCCAGCAGCCCGGACAGGGGAAACACCGGGGAGCTGTTTTTT
CDR3 length: 12; clone size: NA; D gene: NA; J gene: TRBJ2-1; V gene: TRBV29-1; CDR3 protein: CSVEEGAWGQFF; CDR3 DNA: TGCAGCGTTGAAGAGGGGGCGTGGGGGCAGTTCTTC
CDR3 length: 14; clone size: NA; D gene: TRBD1; J gene: TRBJ1-2; V gene: TRBV19; CDR3 protein: CASNQRGTGGGYTF; CDR3 DNA: TGTGCCAGTAACCAAAGGGGGACAGGGGGCGGCTACACCTTC
CDR3 length: 16; clone size: NA; D gene: TRBD2; J gene: TRBJ2-7; V gene: TRBV19; CDR3 protein: CASSIGLAGGSYEQYF; CDR3 DNA: TGTGCCAGTAGTATCGGGCTAGCGGGAGGCTCCTACGAGCAGTACTTC
CDR3 length: 16; clone size: NA; D gene: NA; J gene: TRBJ2-7; V gene: TRBV13; CDR3 protein: CASSLDGWGGTYGQYF; CDR3 DNA: TGTGCCAGCAGCTTAGATGGATGGGGCGGAACCTACGGGCAGTACTTC
CDR3 length: 13; clone size: NA; D gene: NA; J gene: TRBJ1-1; V gene: TRBV28; CDR3 protein: CASRTQGHTEAFF; CDR3 DNA: TGTGCCAGCAGGACACAGGGACACACTGAAGCTTTCTTT
CDR3 length: 15; clone size: NA; D gene: NA; J gene: TRBJ2-1; V gene: TRBV4-2; CDR3 protein: CASSQEEYSDNEQFF; CDR3 DNA: TGTGCCAGCAGCCAAGAGGAGTACTCGGACAATGAGCAGTTCTTC
CDR3 length: 16; clone size: once; D gene: NA; J gene: TRBJ1-2; V gene: TRBV25-1; CDR3 protein: CASRPGRLGEVDGYTF; CDR3 DNA: TGTGCCAGCAGACCTGGTCGGTTGGGGGAGGTCGATGGCTACACCTTC
CDR3 length: 16; clone size: few; D gene: TRBD1; J gene: TRBJ1-6; V gene: TRBV28; CDR3 protein: CASRPLEGTVNSPLHF; CDR3 DNA: TGTGCCAGCAGGCCCCTGGAAGGGACAGTTAATTCACCCCTCCACTTT
CDR3 length: 13; clone size: NA; D gene: TRBD1; J gene: TRBJ2-5; V gene: TRBV30; CDR3 protein: CAWKGARAGTQYF; CDR3 DNA: TGTGCCTGGAAGGGGGCCCGGGCGGGGACCCAGTACTTC
CDR3 length: 15; clone size: NA; D gene: NA; J gene: TRBJ1-4; V gene: TRBV28; CDR3 protein: CASRWGDHTNEKLFF; CDR3 DNA: TGTGCCAGCCGTTGGGGGGATCACACTAATGAAAAACTGTTTTTT
CDR3 length: 19; clone size: few; D gene: TRBD2; J gene: TRBJ2-1; V gene: TRBV19; CDR3 protein: CASSSSGRLRWASYNEQFF; CDR3 DNA: TGTGCCAGTAGTTCTAGCGGGAGGCTCCGCTGGGCCTCCTACAATGAGCAGTTCTTC
CDR3 length: 19; clone size: NA; D gene: TRBD1; J gene: TRBJ1-5; V gene: TRBV7-2; CDR3 protein: CASSLGLGQGAAWDQPQHF; CDR3 DNA: TGTGCCAGCAGCTTGGGCCTGGGACAGGGGGCGGCTTGGGATCAGCCCCAGCATTTT
CDR3 length: 14; clone size: few; D gene: NA; J gene: TRBJ1-2; V gene: TRBV29-1; CDR3 protein: CSAQDPLAGYGYTF; CDR3 DNA: TGCAGCGCCCAGGACCCCCTCGCGGGCTATGGCTACACCTTC
CDR3 length: 14; clone size: NA; D gene: NA; J gene: TRBJ2-3; V gene: TRBV11-3; CDR3 protein: CASSMGEVTDTQYF; CDR3 DNA: TGTGCCAGCAGCATGGGCGAAGTCACAGATACGCAGTATTTT
CDR3 length: 17; clone size: once; D gene: NA; J gene: TRBJ2-1; V gene: TRBV18; CDR3 protein: CASSPPLPGRRYNEQFF; CDR3 DNA: TGTGCCAGCTCACCACCGTTGCCCGGGAGAAGGTACAATGAGCAGTTCTTC
CDR3 length: 14; clone size: NA; D gene: NA; J gene: TRBJ1-1; V gene: TRBV3-1/TRBV3-2; CDR3 protein: CASSQGGGSTEAFF; CDR3 DNA: TGTGCCAGCAGCCAAGGGGGGGGGAGCACTGAAGCTTTCTTT
CDR3 length: 16; clone size: NA; D gene: NA; J gene: TRBJ1-1; V gene: TRBV27; CDR3 protein: CASSLSGAAPNTEAFF; CDR3 DNA: TGTGCCAGCAGTTTATCGGGGGCAGCGCCGAACACTGAAGCTTTCTTT
CDR3 length: 17; clone size: once; D gene: TRBD1; J gene: TRBJ1-4; V gene: TRBV6-2/TRBV6-3; CDR3 protein: CASSPGQYYATNEKLFF; CDR3 DNA: TGTGCCAGCAGCCCGGGACAGTACTACGCAACTAATGAAAAACTGTTTTTT
CDR3 length: 17; clone size: NA; D gene: TRBD2; J gene: TRBJ2-1; V gene: TRBV28; CDR3 protein: CASSGTSGLSSYNEQFF; CDR3 DNA: TGTGCCAGCAGCGGGACTAGCGGACTGAGCTCCTACAATGAGCAGTTCTTC
CDR3 length: 15; clone size: NA; D gene: TRBD1; J gene: TRBJ1-2; V gene: TRBV5-4; CDR3 protein: CASSRTGGSEDGYTF; CDR3 DNA: TGTGCCAGCAGCCGGACAGGAGGGTCGGAGGATGGCTACACCTTC
CDR3 length: 15; clone size: NA; D gene: TRBD1; J gene: TRBJ2-7; V gene: TRBV7-9; CDR3 protein: CASSAQKQGPYEQYF; CDR3 DNA: TGTGCCAGCAGCGCCCAAAAACAGGGGCCCTACGAGCAGTACTTC
CDR3 length: 16; clone size: NA; D gene: NA; J gene: TRBJ1-4; V gene: TRBV19; CDR3 protein: CASSILVGRQEEKLFF; CDR3 DNA: TGTGCCAGTAGTATCCTGGTCGGCAGACAAGAAGAAAAACTGTTTTTT
CDR3 length: 12; clone size: NA; D gene: NA; J gene: TRBJ2-1; V gene: TRBV3-1/TRBV3-2; CDR3 protein: CASSQDDNEQFF; CDR3 DNA: TGTGCCAGCAGCCAAGACGACAATGAGCAGTTCTTC
CDR3 length: 15; clone size: few; D gene: TRBD1; J gene: TRBJ1-6; V gene: TRBV30; CDR3 protein: CAWIRQGATGSPLHF; CDR3 DNA: TGTGCCTGGATACGGCAGGGGGCGACTGGTTCACCCCTCCACTTT
CDR3 length: 15; clone size: NA; D gene: TRBD2; J gene: TRBJ2-3; V gene: TRBV18; CDR3 protein: CASSQGTSDQDTQYF; CDR3 DNA: TGTGCCAGCTCGCAAGGGACTAGCGATCAAGATACGCAGTATTTT
CDR3 length: 19; clone size: NA; D gene: TRBD2; J gene: TRBJ2-7; V gene: TRBV7-2; CDR3 protein: CASSSPTRRTSGSLSEQYF; CDR3 DNA: TGTGCCAGCAGCTCCCCAACCCGACGAACTAGCGGGAGTTTGTCCGAGCAGTACTTC
CDR3 length: 13; clone size: NA; D gene: NA; J gene: TRBJ2-7; V gene: TRBV5-1; CDR3 protein: CASKGQGVNEQYF; CDR3 DNA: TGCGCCAGCAAGGGCCAGGGTGTGAACGAGCAGTACTTC
CDR3 length: 16; clone size: NA; D gene: NA; J gene: TRBJ2-3; V gene: TRBV9; CDR3 protein: CASSVERGYTTDTQYF; CDR3 DNA: TGTGCCAGCAGCGTAGAAAGGGGCTATACAACAGATACGCAGTATTTT